The 13 T cell receptor beta chains reported below all come from one sample, sequenced in a study of monozygotic twins with inflammatory bowel disease. TCRdb re-called the 5' RACE reads and shows each CDR3 protein once, DNA omitted. The sample holds 150,000 to 200,000 distinct CDR3 sequences. The sample consisted of blood. Receptor source: a human donor with ulcerative colitis or Crohn's disease, or a healthy co-twin of an affected twin (not recorded which).

V is TRBV5-1 and J is TRBJ2-1; the D call from TCRdb, TRBD2, cannot be confirmed without DNA. Per the germline V gene, CDR1 is SGHRS and CDR2 is YFSETQ. This CDR3 region has 15 residues. CDR3: CASSYDYPSYNEQFF.

V is TRBV3-1 and J is TRBJ1-1. Germline CDR1 is LGHDT and CDR2 is YNNKEL (reference sequence). The CDR3 is 13 residues long. The CDR3: CASSQAGYTEAFF.

The chain joins TRBV3-1 to TRBJ2-7. Germline V CDR1 and CDR2: LGHDT, YNNKEL (reference sequence). The CDR3 length is 11 residues. CDR3: CASSQFYEQYF.

The rearrangement uses TRBV20-1 and TRBJ1-6; TCRdb indicates TRBD1, and absent DNA this call remains unverified. The CDR3 contains 15 residues. The V gene's germline CDR1 is DFQATT and CDR2 SNEGSKA (reference sequence). The CDR3 here is CSASPTDRLNSPLHF.

This chain uses TRBV20-1 with TRBJ2-1; absent DNA, TCRdb's TRBD2 call cannot be checked. The germline CDR1 and CDR2 sequences are DFQATT and SNEGSKA (reference sequence). This CDR3 region has 12 residues. This CDR3 is CTQSGGRDEQFF.

The chain carries TRBV7-2 and TRBJ1-6; absent DNA, TCRdb's TRBD1 call cannot be checked. This CDR3 is 15 amino acids long. Germline loops: CDR1 SGHTA, CDR2 FQGNSA. This chain's CDR3 is CASSPGGGGNSPLHF.

The chain has TRBV7-8 and TRBJ2-1; TCRdb names TRBD2, which stays unverified in the absence of DNA. CDR1 SGHVS and CDR2 FQNEAQ come from the germline V gene. The CDR3 is 16 residues long. CDR3 region: CASSSRGSGVGNEQFF.

The chain combines TRBV12-3 or TRBV12-4 with TRBJ1-4; TCRdb's D call of TRBD1 is untestable without DNA. The CDR3 loop spans 14 amino acids. The CDR3 reads CASSIGVGDEKLFF.

This rearrangement joins TRBV5-1 to TRBJ2-7. The CDR3 totals 16 residues. Germline-derived CDR1 and CDR2 are SGHRS and YFSETQ. This chain's CDR3 is CASSLGSGYRSYEQYF.

The V and J genes are TRBV18 and TRBJ1-2. The CDR3 loop spans 17 amino acids. The germline gives CDR1 KGHSH, CDR2 LQKENI. The CDR3 sequence: CASSPEPRGNQNYGYTF.

The CDR3 sequence is CASSSRLRRAGANVLTF. The rearrangement uses TRBV5-1 and TRBJ2-6. This CDR3 is built from 17 residues. Germline CDR1 is SGHRS and CDR2 is YFSETQ.

The chain has TRBV7-2 and TRBJ2-3; no DNA is available, so the TRBD2 call from TCRdb remains unchecked. Germline CDR1 reads SGHTA; CDR2 reads FQGNSA. The CDR3 runs 16 residues. The CDR3 loop reads CASSRLPSGGPDTQYF. Full variable domain (rest looked up from reference TRBV7-2 and TRBJ2-3): GAGVSQSPSNKVTEKGKDVELRCDPISGHTALYWYRQSLGQGLEFLIYFQGNSAPDKSGLPSDRFSAERTGGSVSTLTIQRTQQEDSAVYLCASSRLPSGGPDTQYFGPGTRLTVL.

The chain couples TRBV5-1 to TRBJ2-5; without DNA, the TCRdb call of TRBD1 cannot be checked. The CDR3 extends over 15 amino acids. Germline V gene data show CDR1 as SGHRS and CDR2 as YFSETQ. The CDR3 region is CASSLFSGKEETQYF.